This T cell receptor (beta chain) was identified during a study of blood T cells in healthy people across ages (dated by TCRdb to between 2014 and 2017). With respect to the entire study: In model experiments, template switching captured roughly one uniquely barcoded TCR beta cDNA molecule for every two T cells. Using deep sequencing normalized with unique cDNA molecular identifiers, the study measured how TCR beta repertoire diversity changes with age. The donors were split into four age groups: young (average 16 years), middle-aged (around 40), aged (over 55) and long-lived (approximately 80). The study analyzed two additional independent replicas of 1 million unique cDNA reads from the same blood draw for two donors, one aged 18 to 29 and one aged 80 or older.

In this sample, this clonotype turned up many times. The clone's antigen remains unknown. No quality values exist for individual bases; no much larger clone is one base distant. The library was built by means of 5' RACE. Sequencing was performed on an Illumina HiSeq 2500. A second PCR of about 7 to 12 cycles was performed with a sample-barcoded 5' primer and a J-beta primer mix. A template-switch 5' adaptor carrying 12 random nucleotides introduced a unique molecular identifier onto each TCR beta cDNA molecule. Each sample yielded at least 3 million CDR3-containing paired-end reads. First-strand cDNA synthesis was performed from all RNA using the Mint cDNA synthesis kit, with priming by a TRBC-specific oligonucleotide. Following uracil-DNA glycosylase treatment, all cDNA underwent a first 18-cycle PCR with the universal primers M1SS and BC2_uni_R. For the original study's pipeline: Normalization of each sample was performed by random selection of 1 million high-quality reads, each carrying a distinct molecular identifier. Instead of being binned into consensus sequences, reads that shared molecular identifiers were thrown out. CDR3 identification, clonotype clustering and error correction used MiTCR with a Q25 quality threshold and the strictest error-elimination algorithm. Lower-bound total TCR beta diversity was estimated with a nonparametric unseen species model using Euler transformation. In-frame beta chains were kept once TCRdb had trimmed the public reads at Q25 with fastp and called clones with MiXCR. Every distinct CDR3 protein forms one entry, paired with its most common genes and DNA. The V and J calls shown here were made by TCRdb, not taken from the authors' results. The sample records around 1,000,000 distinct CDR3 sequences, around 27% of which are singletons. Jointly, the top ten make up around 0.75% of the sample.

CDR1 and CDR2 were assigned from the germline V gene (reference sequence) as SEHNR and FQNEAQ. There are 14 amino acids in the CDR3, from cysteine to phenylalanine inclusive. The sequence is cut down to CDR3 DNA, 42 bases in frame from base 1. The approximately 40 donors, aged roughly 6 to 95 years, were systemically healthy Caucasian individuals from Russia. Each donor gave 8 to 10 milliliters of peripheral blood, collected into EDTA-treated Vacutainer tubes. Ficoll-Paque density-gradient centrifugation was used to isolate PBMCs, with at least 7 million per sample. Trizol reagent was used to extract total RNA from PBMCs, with at least 5.5 micrograms per sample. For every donor, an aliquot of PBMCs went through flow cytometry to measure the percentages of naive CD45RAhigh/CD27high T cells. Points the paper makes about the study in general: Since profiling was done on bulk unsorted PBMCs, naive and antigen-experienced compartments could not be conclusively compared. Observed TCR beta diversity per million T cells fell roughly linearly with age, and a significant reduction was already apparent by age roughly 40. Estimates of total diversity from one million sequenced T cells were regarded as lower bounds and underestimates. Compared with the aged group, more naive CD4+ T cells, fewer expanded clones and increased TCR diversity were shown by the long-lived group, suggesting age selection. There was a strong correlation between observed TCR beta diversity and the percentage of naive T cells measured by flow cytometry. Donor CMV infection status was unknown, potentially confounding age-related changes in expanded clonotypes.

The same sample was also used in a study of T cells of mothers and their children. The second source states: Nine systemically healthy Caucasian individuals served as donors, namely three mothers together with their six children. cDNA synthesis consumed the entire amount of extracted RNA, loaded at around 1.4 ug RNA in each 15 ul reaction. In the second PCR, sample barcodes and 2-4 random nucleotides were introduced via the M1S primer. Over 8 million TCR beta CDR3 reads came from each mother, compared with approximately 3.1 million reads from each child. Thymic selection shapes the output of TCR recombination in a similar way in related and unrelated pairs, and inherited differences have a minor effect. Normalized repertoire overlap was always slightly but never significantly higher in related than unrelated mother-child pairs. With a sensitivity of about 100 clones per million clonotypes, no persistent microchimeric T cell clones were detected. To look for features that set related mother-child pairs apart from unrelated individuals, the researchers ran deep NGS to compare the TCR beta repertoires of mothers and children. Mothers averaged about 40 +/- 4 years of age and children averaged roughly 11 +/- 4 years. Libraries were sequenced on Illumina HiSeq 2000 with 100+100 nt paired-end reads after adapter ligation with NEBNext reagents. To prevent cross-contamination, the mother and child libraries were prepared a month apart and were sequenced in separate runs. For each donor, between about 500,000 and 2,000,000 distinct TCR beta clonotypes were identified. Naive TCR beta clonotypes were estimated from low-frequency clonotypes matched to each donor's FACS-determined naive share, without sorting.

Recombination joined TRBV7-9 with TRBJ2-5; confidence is insufficient to name the D gene. The end of the DNA aligns better with TRBJ2-7, so the J call may be wrong. The sequenced sample consisted of blood. The receptor was isolated from a girl aged 2 to 9 in good health. The CDR3 loop reads CASSPFSDDYEQYF. The nucleotide sequence is TGTGCCAGCAGCCCGTTCTCCGACGACTACGAGCAGTACTTC.